The following is a TCR beta chain sequence with its context. Its antigen remains unknown. These data belong to a study of T-cell memory formation after mild COVID-19. General study points: The second-wave clones peaking on day 37 were not confirmed as SARS-CoV-2-specific. Clones contracting day 15 to 85 were balanced CD4/CD8; later expanders leaned CD4+. Contracting clones localized mainly to CM and EM when CD4+ and mainly to EMRA when CD8+.

The CDR3 runs to 17 residues. The ends were cut back, 3 bases at V and 0 bases at J, with 12 bases in the middle. One entry per CDR3 protein, called by TCRdb with MiXCR from the 5' RACE reads. The sample yields tens of thousands of distinct CDR3 sequences, approximately 15% seen once. The source material was PBMCs or a T cell subset sorted from them (not recorded which). The rearrangement links TRBV12-3 or TRBV12-4 to TRBJ2-6; D is ambiguous. The clonotype originates from an adult woman who had mild COVID-19 (a few samples of this study predate the infection). Cell type and time point are not known. This CDR3 is CASSLGSAFSGANVLTF. CDR3 DNA sequence: TGTGCCAGCAGTTTGGGTTCGGCATTCTCTGGGGCCAACGTCCTGACTTTC.